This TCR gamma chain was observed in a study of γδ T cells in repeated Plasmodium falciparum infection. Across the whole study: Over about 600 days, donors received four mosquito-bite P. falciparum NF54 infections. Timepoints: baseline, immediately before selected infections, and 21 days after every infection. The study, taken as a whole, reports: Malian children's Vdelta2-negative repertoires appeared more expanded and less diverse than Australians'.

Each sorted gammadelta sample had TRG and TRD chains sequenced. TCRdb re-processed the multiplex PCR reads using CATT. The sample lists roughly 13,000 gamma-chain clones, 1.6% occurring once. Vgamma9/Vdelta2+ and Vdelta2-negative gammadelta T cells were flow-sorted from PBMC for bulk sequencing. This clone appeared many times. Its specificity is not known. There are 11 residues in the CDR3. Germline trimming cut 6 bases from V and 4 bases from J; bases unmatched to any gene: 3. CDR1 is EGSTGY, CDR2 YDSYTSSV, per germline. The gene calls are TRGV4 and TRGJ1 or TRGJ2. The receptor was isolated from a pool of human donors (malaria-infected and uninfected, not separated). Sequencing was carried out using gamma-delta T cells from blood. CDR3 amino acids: CATWRYYKKLF. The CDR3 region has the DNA TGTGCCACCTGGAGATATTATAAGAAACTCTTT.